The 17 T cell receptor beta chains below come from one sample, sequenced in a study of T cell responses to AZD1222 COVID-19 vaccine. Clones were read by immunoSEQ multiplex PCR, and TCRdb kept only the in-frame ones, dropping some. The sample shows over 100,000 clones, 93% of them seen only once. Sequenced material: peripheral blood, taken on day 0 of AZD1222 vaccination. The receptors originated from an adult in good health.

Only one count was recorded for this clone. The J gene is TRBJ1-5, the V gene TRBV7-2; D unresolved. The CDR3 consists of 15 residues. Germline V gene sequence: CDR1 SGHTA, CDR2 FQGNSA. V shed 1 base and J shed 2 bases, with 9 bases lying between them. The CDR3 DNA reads TGTGCCAGCAGCTTAGAGTCTTCCCGCAATCAGCCCCAGCATTTT. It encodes CASSLESSRNQPQHF.

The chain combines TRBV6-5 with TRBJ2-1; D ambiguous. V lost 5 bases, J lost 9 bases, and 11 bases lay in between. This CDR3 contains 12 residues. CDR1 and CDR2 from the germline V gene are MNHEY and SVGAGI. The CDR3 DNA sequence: TGTGCCAGCAGTCAACGGGCAGGTGAGCAGTTCTTC. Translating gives CASSQRAGEQFF.

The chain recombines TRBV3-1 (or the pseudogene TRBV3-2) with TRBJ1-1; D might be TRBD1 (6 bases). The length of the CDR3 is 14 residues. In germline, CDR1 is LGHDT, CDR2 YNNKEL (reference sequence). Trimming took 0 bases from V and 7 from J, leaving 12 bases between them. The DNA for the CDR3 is TGTGCCAGCAGCCAAGATTGGGGGCAGGGTGAAGCTTTCTTT. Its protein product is CASSQDWGQGEAFF.

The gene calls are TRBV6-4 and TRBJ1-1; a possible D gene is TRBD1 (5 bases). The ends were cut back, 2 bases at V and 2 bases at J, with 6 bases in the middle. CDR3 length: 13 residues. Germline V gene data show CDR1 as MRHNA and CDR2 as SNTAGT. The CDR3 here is CASSDRDNTEAFF. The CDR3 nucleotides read TGTGCCAGCAGTGACCGGGACAACACTGAAGCTTTCTTT.

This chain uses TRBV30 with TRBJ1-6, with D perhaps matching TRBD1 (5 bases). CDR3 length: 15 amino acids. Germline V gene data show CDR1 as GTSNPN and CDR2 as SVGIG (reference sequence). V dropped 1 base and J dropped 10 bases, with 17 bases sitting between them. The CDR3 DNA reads TGTGCCTGGAGTGATCCCCGGGACCTCAGATCACCCCTCCACTTT. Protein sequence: CAWSDPRDLRSPLHF.

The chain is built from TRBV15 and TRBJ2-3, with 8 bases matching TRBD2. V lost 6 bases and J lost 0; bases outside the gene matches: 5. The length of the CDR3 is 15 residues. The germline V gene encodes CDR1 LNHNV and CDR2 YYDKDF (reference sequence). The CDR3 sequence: CATRTTSDSTDTQYF. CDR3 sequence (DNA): TGTGCCACCAGAACGACTAGCGATAGCACAGATACGCAGTATTTT.

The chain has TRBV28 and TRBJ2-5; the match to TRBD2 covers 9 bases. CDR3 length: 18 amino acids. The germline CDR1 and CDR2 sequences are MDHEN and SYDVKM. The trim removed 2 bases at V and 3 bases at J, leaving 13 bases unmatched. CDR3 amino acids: CASSLDRRTAGGEETQYF. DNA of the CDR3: TGTGCCAGCAGTTTAGACCGAAGGACCGCGGGAGGGGAAGAGACCCAGTACTTC.

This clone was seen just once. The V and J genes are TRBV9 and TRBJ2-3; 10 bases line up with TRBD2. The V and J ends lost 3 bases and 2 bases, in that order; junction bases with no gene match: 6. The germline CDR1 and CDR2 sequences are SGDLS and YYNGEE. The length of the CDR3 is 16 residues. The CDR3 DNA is TGTGCCAGCAGCGACCTAGCGGGAGAGGACACAGATACGCAGTATTTT. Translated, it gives CASSDLAGEDTDTQYF.

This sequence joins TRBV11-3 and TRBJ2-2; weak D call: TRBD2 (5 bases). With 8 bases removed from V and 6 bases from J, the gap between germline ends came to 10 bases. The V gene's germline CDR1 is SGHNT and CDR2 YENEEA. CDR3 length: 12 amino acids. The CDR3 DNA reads TGTGCCAGCGGAGGTGTGTCCGGGGAGCTGTTTTTT. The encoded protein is CASGGVSGELFF. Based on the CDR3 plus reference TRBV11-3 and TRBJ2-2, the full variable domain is EAGVVQSPRYKIIEKKQPVAFWCNPISGHNTLYWYLQNLGQGPELLIRYENEEAVDDSQLPKDRFSAERLKGVDSTLKIQPAELGDSAVYLCASGGVSGELFFGEGSRLTVL.

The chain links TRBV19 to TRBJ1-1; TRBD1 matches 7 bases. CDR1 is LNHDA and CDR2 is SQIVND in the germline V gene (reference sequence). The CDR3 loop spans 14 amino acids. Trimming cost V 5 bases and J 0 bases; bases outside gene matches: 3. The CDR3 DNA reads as TGTGCCAGTAGTGGCGGGACAGTGAACACTGAAGCTTTCTTT. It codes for CASSGGTVNTEAFF.

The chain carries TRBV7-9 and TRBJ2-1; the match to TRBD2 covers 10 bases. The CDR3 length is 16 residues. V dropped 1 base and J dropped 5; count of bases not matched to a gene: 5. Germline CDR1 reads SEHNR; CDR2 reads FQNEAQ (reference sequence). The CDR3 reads CASSLVGLADNNEQFF. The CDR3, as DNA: TGTGCCAGCAGCTTAGTCGGACTAGCGGACAACAATGAGCAGTTCTTC.

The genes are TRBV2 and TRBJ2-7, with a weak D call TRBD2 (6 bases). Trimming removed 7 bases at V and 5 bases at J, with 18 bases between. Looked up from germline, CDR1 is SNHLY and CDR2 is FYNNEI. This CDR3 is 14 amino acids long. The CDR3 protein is CASIPTSNVDEQYF. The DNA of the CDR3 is TGTGCCAGCATTCCGACTAGTAATGTGGACGAGCAGTACTTC.

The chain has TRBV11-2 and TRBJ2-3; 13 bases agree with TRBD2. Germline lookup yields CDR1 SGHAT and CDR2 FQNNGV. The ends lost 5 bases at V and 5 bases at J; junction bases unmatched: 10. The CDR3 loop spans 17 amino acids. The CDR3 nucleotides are TGTGCCAGCAGCACCGGGACTAGCGGGACTATGGGAGATACGCAGTATTTT. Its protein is CASSTGTSGTMGDTQYF.

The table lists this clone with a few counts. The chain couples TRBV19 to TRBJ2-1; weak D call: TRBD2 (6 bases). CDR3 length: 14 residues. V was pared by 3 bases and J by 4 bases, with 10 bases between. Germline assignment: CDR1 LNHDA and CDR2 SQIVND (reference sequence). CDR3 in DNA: TGTGCCAGTAGTATCCGCGGGACTTACAATGAGCAGTTCTTC. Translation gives CASSIRGTYNEQFF.

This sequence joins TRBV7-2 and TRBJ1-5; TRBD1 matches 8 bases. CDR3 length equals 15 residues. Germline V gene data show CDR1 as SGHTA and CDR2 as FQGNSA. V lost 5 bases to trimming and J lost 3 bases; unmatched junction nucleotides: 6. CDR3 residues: CASSASTGVNQPQHF. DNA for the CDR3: TGTGCCAGCAGCGCATCGACAGGGGTCAATCAGCCCCAGCATTTT.

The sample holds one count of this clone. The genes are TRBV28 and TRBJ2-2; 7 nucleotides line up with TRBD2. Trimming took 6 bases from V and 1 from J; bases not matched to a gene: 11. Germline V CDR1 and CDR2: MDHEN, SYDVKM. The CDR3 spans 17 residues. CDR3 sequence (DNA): TGTGCCAGCAGCTCCCCGACGGGGAGGGAGAACACCGGGGAGCTGTTTTTT. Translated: CASSSPTGRENTGELFF.

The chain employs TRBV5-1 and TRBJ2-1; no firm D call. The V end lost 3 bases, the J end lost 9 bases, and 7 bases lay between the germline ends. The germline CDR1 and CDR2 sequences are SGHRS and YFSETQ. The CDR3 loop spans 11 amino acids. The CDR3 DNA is TGCGCCAGCAGCTCTCCGGGTGAGCAGTTCTTC. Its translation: CASSSPGEQFF. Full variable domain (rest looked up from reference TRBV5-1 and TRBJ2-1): KAGVTQTPRYLIKTRGQQVTLSCSPISGHRSVSWYQQTPGQGLQFLFEYFSETQRNKGNFPGRFSGRQFSNSRSEMNVSTLELGDSALYLCASSSPGEQFFGPGTRLTVL.